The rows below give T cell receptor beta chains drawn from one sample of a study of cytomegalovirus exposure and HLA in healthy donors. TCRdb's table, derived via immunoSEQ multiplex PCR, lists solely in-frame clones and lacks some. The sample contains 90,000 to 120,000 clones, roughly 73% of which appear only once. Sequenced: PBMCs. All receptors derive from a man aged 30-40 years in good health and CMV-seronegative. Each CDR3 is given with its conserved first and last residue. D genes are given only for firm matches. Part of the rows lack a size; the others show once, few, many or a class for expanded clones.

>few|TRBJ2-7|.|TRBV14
TGTGCCAGCAGCCAAGCGGCAGGTTACGAGCAGTACTTC
CASSQAAGYEQYF
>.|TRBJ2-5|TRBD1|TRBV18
TGTGCCAGCTCACTTGGGACAGGGGGCGCTGAGACCCAGTACTTC
CASSLGTGGAETQYF
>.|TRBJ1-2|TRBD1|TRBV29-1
TGCAGCGTTGAAATCAACGGACAGGACCCTCGGAGCTACACCTTC
CSVEINGQDPRSYTF
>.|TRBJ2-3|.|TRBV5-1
TGCGCCAGCAGCTTGGTTCCAGGGAGCACAGATACGCAGTATTTT
CASSLVPGSTDTQYF
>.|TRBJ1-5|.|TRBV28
TGTGCCAGCAGTTACGGAGGGTTAGGTCAGCCCCAGCATTTT
CASSYGGLGQPQHF
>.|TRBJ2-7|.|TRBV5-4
TGTGCCAGCAGCTTCGAGCAACTGAGTGAGCAGTACTTC
CASSFEQLSEQYF
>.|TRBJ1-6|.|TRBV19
TGTGCCAGTAGTTTCGGGAGTTCACCCCTCCACTTT
CASSFGSSPLHF
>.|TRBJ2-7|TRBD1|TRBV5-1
TGCGCCAGCAGCATGGGACAGGGAACCTACGAGCAGTACTTC
CASSMGQGTYEQYF
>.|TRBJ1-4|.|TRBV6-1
TGTGCCAGCAGTGAAGGACTGGATAATGAAAAACTGTTTTTT
CASSEGLDNEKLFF
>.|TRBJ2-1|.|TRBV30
TGTGCCTGGAAGGGGGCGGGGTCTTACTACAATGAGCAGTTCTTC
CAWKGAGSYYNEQFF